The T cell receptor beta chain under discussion was sequenced for a study of control samples from healthy donors and cancer patients. This CDR3 is 16 amino acids long. Trimming removed 3 bases at V and 0 bases at J, with 9 bases between. Germline loops: CDR1 LGHNT, CDR2 FRNRAP. The table came from immunoSEQ multiplex PCR; TCRdb's copy has only in-frame clones and leaves some out. The table records 100,000 to 110,000 clones, approximately 84% of them present only once. The receptor comes from a woman aged 45-60 years in good health. Sequenced input: blood. The chain links TRBV12-5 to TRBJ2-6; D ambiguous. CDR3 in amino acids: CASGLMGYSGANVLTF. In DNA, the CDR3 is TGTGCTAGTGGTTTAATGGGTTACTCTGGGGCCAACGTCCTGACTTTC. The full variable domain, completed using reference TRBV12-5 and TRBJ2-6, is DARVTQTPRHKVTEMGQEVTMRCQPILGHNTVFWYRQTMMQGLELLAYFRNRAPLDDSGMPKDRFSAEMPDATLATLKIQPSEPRDSAVYFCASGLMGYSGANVLTFGAGSRLTVL.